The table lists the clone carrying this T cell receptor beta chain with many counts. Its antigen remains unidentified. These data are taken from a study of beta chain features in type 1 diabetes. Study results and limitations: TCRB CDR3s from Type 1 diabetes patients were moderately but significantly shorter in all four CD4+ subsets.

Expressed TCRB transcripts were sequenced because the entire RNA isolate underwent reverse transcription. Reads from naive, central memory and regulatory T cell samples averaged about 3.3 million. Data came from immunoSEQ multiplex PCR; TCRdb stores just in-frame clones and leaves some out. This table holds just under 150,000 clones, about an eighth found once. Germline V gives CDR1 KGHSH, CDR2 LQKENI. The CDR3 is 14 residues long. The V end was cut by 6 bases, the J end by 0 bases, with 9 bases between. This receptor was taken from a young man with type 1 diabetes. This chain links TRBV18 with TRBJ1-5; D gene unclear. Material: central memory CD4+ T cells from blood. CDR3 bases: TGTGCCAGCTCTAACAAGGATAGCAATCAGCCCCAGCATTTT. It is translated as CASSNKDSNQPQHF. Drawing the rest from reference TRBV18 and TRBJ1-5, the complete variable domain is NAGVMQNPRHLVRRRGQEARLRCSPMKGHSHVYWYRQLPEEGLKFMVYLQKENIIDESGMPKERFSAEFPKEGPSILRIQQVVRGDSAAYFCASSNKDSNQPQHFGDGTRLSIL.